The rows below give T cell receptor beta chains drawn from one sample of a study of T cells in Graves' hyperthyroidism and ophthalmopathy. Each CDR3 protein is one row after TCRdb ran MiXCR on the multiplex PCR reads. The sample shows around 280,000 distinct CDR3 sequences, about an eighth of them seen only once. Material: blood. The receptors originated from a woman in her thirties or forties with Graves' hyperthyroidism. The CDR3 runs from the conserved cysteine through the conserved F or W. D genes are given only for firm matches. Where a row states a size, it is once, few, many or the class of an expanded clone; other rows omit it.

once,TRBV27,TRBJ1-1,-,CASTSGQVNPTEAFF,TGTGCCAGCACCTCCGGTCAGGTTAACCCCACTGAAGCTTTCTTT
-,TRBV6-5,TRBJ2-1,-,CASSYGGGRGNEQFF,TGTGCCAGCAGTTACGGGGGGGGCAGAGGAAATGAGCAGTTCTTC
many,TRBV5-6,TRBJ2-7,-,CASSGRWGEQYF,TGTGCCAGCAGCGGACGGTGGGGCGAGCAGTACTTC
once,TRBV15,TRBJ2-1,TRBD2,CATSRDSSGRDEQFF,TGTGCCACCAGCAGAGATTCTAGCGGGAGGGACGAGCAGTTCTTC
many,TRBV7-2,TRBJ2-7,-,CASSLGVYYYEQYF,TGTGCCAGCAGCTTAGGTGTCTATTACTACGAGCAGTACTTC
-,TRBV2,TRBJ2-5,TRBD2,CASSLGLAGEIETQYF,TGTGCCAGCAGTCTGGGACTAGCGGGAGAGATAGAGACCCAGTACTTC
many,TRBV18,TRBJ2-7,-,CASSRSDSREQYF,TGTGCCAGCTCACGCTCTGACAGCCGCGAGCAGTACTTC
many,TRBV7-8,TRBJ2-4,-,CASSLGVLSNIQYF,TGTGCCAGCAGCTTAGGGGTATTGTCAAACATTCAGTACTTC
few,TRBV15,TRBJ2-7,-,CATSRYTGHPYEQYF,TGTGCCACCAGCAGATATACGGGGCATCCCTACGAGCAGTACTTC
many,TRBV2,TRBJ1-4,-,CASSDGGANEKLFF,TGTGCCAGCAGTGACGGGGGGGCTAATGAAAAACTGTTTTTT
few,TRBV4-2,TRBJ2-7,TRBD2,CASSPRGTSEYYEQYF,TGTGCCAGCAGCCCCCGAGGGACTAGCGAATACTACGAGCAGTACTTC
many,TRBV7-2,TRBJ2-5,-,CASSLLRGGSQYF,TGTGCCAGCAGCTTACTTAGGGGCGGGTCCCAGTACTTC
-,TRBV10-3,TRBJ2-7,-,CAISEHEYEQYF,TGTGCCATCAGTGAGCACGAATACGAGCAGTACTTC
few,TRBV27,TRBJ2-3,-,CASSLRGPPTSTDTQYF,TGTGCCAGCAGCCTGAGAGGGCCTCCGACTAGCACAGATACGCAGTATTTT
few,TRBV29-1,TRBJ1-3,-,CSVVLSGNTIYF,TGCAGCGTTGTGTTGTCTGGAAACACCATATATTTT
many,TRBV20-1,TRBJ2-1,TRBD2,CSAPGLAGGYNEQFF,TGCAGTGCTCCGGGACTAGCGGGAGGATACAATGAGCAGTTCTTC
many,TRBV18,TRBJ1-2,TRBD1,CASSPDRDRGYTF,TGTGCCAGCTCACCCGACAGGGACAGGGGCTACACCTTC
many,TRBV28,TRBJ2-1,TRBD2,CASSLSSAGPSEAQFF,TGTGCCAGCAGTCTCTCCTCAGCGGGACCCTCCGAGGCGCAGTTCTTC
many,TRBV6-1,TRBJ2-4,-,CASSFQIKNIQYF,TGTGCCAGCAGTTTCCAGATCAAAAACATTCAGTACTTC
many,TRBV7-6,TRBJ2-1,-,CASSLTWRVGDEQFF,TGTGCCAGCAGCCTAACGTGGAGGGTGGGGGATGAGCAGTTCTTC
many,TRBV10-3,TRBJ2-7,-,CAISDVGPFGPYEQYF,TGTGCCATCAGTGACGTCGGGCCTTTCGGACCCTACGAGCAGTACTTC
many,TRBV20-1,TRBJ2-7,-,CSARPFGSYEQYF,TGCAGTGCTAGACCCTTCGGTTCCTACGAGCAGTACTTC
-,TRBV5-6,TRBJ2-2,TRBD2,CASNGLAENTGELFF,TGTGCCAGCAACGGACTAGCGGAGAACACCGGGGAGCTGTTTTTT
-,TRBV20-1,TRBJ1-1,TRBD1,CSARQPGQANTEAFF,TGCAGTGCTAGACAACCGGGACAGGCGAACACTGAAGCTTTCTTT
many,TRBV2,TRBJ1-2,-,CASSEWNDYGYTF,TGTGCCAGCAGTGAATGGAACGACTATGGCTACACCTTC
many,TRBV27,TRBJ1-5,-,CASRVQGNSNQPQHF,TGTGCCAGCAGGGTCCAGGGGAATAGCAATCAGCCCCAGCATTTT
many,TRBV12-3/TRBV12-4,TRBJ1-5,-,CASSINGGLNQPQHF,TGTGCCAGCAGCATTAACGGGGGGCTGAATCAGCCCCAGCATTTT
-,TRBV28,TRBJ2-7,-,CASSPPGVSYEQYF,TGTGCCAGCAGCCCCCCCGGGGTTTCCTACGAGCAGTACTTC
many,TRBV29-1,TRBJ2-1,TRBD2,CSVVRLARGEQFF,TGCAGCGTTGTTCGACTAGCTCGAGGGGAGCAGTTCTTC
few,TRBV19,TRBJ1-6,-,CASRDRTSHNSPLHF,TGTGCCAGTAGGGACCGCACCTCCCATAATTCACCCCTCCACTTT
-,TRBV6-2/TRBV6-3,TRBJ2-3,-,CASTLDLPKRTQYF,TGTGCCAGCACCCTGGACTTGCCGAAGCGTACACAGTATTTT
few,TRBV7-8,TRBJ2-5,-,CASSRSGGRSQETQYF,TGTGCCAGCAGCCGTTCTGGGGGGAGGAGTCAGGAGACCCAGTACTTC
many,TRBV7-2,TRBJ2-5,TRBD2,CASSLEGTSGKVQYF,TGTGCCAGCAGCTTAGAAGGGACTAGCGGGAAGGTACAGTACTTC
-,TRBV7-9,TRBJ2-3,-,CASSLGQDWRTDTQYF,TGTGCCAGCAGCTTAGGACAGGACTGGCGCACAGATACGCAGTATTTT
many,TRBV6-1,TRBJ2-1,TRBD2,CASVSSGANNEQFF,TGTGCCAGCGTCAGTAGCGGGGCTAACAATGAGCAGTTCTTC
-,TRBV20-1,TRBJ1-5,-,CSAQESQDQPQHF,TGCAGTGCCCAAGAATCTCAGGATCAGCCCCAGCATTTT
many,TRBV7-6,TRBJ2-7,-,CASSLSTQAYEQYF,TGTGCCAGCAGCCTCTCGACCCAGGCCTACGAGCAGTACTTC
-,TRBV5-4,TRBJ2-5,TRBD1,CASSLGGQTQETQYF,TGTGCCAGCAGCTTGGGGGGACAGACCCAAGAGACCCAGTACTTC
few,TRBV28,TRBJ2-6,-,CATRQTGANVLTF,TGTGCCACCCGACAGACTGGGGCCAACGTCCTGACTTTC
few,TRBV10-3,TRBJ1-4,TRBD1,CATNRGTLNEKLFF,TGTGCCACCAACAGGGGCACCCTTAATGAAAAACTGTTTTTT
many,TRBV7-2,TRBJ1-3,-,CASSPLRGNTIYF,TGTGCCAGCAGCCCGCTGAGGGGAAACACCATATATTTT
many,TRBV20-1,TRBJ2-3,-,CSAAAKTGTDTQYF,TGCAGTGCTGCGGCCAAGACCGGCACAGATACGCAGTATTTT
many,TRBV20-1,TRBJ2-7,-,CSASAAFGTLGTYEQYF,TGCAGTGCTAGTGCCGCCTTTGGGACCCTAGGCACCTACGAGCAGTACTTC
many,TRBV2,TRBJ2-5,-,CASRERITGLSKETQYF,TGTGCCAGCAGAGAGAGGATCACGGGACTCTCAAAAGAGACCCAGTACTTC
many,TRBV6-6,TRBJ1-1,-,CASSYFEGTEAFF,TGTGCCAGCAGTTACTTTGAGGGGACTGAAGCTTTCTTT
-,TRBV12-3/TRBV12-4,TRBJ1-6,TRBD1,CASSTRQGAGNSPLHF,TGTGCCAGCAGTACGAGACAGGGGGCCGGCAATTCACCCCTCCACTTT
-,TRBV13,TRBJ2-2,-,CASSLLPSGELFF,TGTGCCAGCAGCTTACTTCCCTCCGGGGAGCTGTTTTTT
many,TRBV3-1,TRBJ1-2,-,CASSQGTGNYGYTF,TGTGCCAGCAGCCAGGGAACAGGGAACTATGGCTACACCTTC
-,TRBV7-2,TRBJ2-3,TRBD2,CASSPPGGGYTQYF,TGTGCCAGCAGCCCCCCGGGGGGAGGATATACGCAATATTTT
many,TRBV6-1,TRBJ1-1,-,CASSDGVNTEAFF,TGTGCCAGCAGTGACGGGGTGAACACTGAAGCTTTCTTT
many,TRBV7-2,TRBJ2-3,-,CASSAGPHTDTQYF,TGTGCCAGCAGCGCCGGACCCCACACAGATACGCAGTATTTT
few,TRBV12-3/TRBV12-4,TRBJ2-1,-,CASSPRWSPYNEQFF,TGTGCCAGCAGCCCCCGATGGAGCCCCTACAATGAGCAGTTCTTC
-,TRBV10-1,TRBJ1-3,TRBD1,CATSTGSGNTIYF,TGCGCCACCTCGACAGGGTCGGGAAACACCATATATTTT
many,TRBV2,TRBJ1-1,TRBD1,CASRRDSINTEAFF,TGTGCCAGCAGAAGGGACAGTATTAACACTGAAGCTTTCTTT